This TCR beta chain was identified during a study of blood T cell repertoires in COVID-19. Assay: immunoSEQ multiplex PCR; the TCRdb copy retains only in-frame clones and omits some. Among about 120,000 clones, roughly 85% were seen once, and the ten largest hold approximately 1.5%. Germline CDR1 is SGHVS and CDR2 is FQNEAQ. J was trimmed by 5 bases and V by 0 bases; bases with no gene match: 7. This CDR3 comprises 17 residues. Sequenced: peripheral blood. The TCR was taken from a man in his forties with acute or convalescent COVID-19. This sequence joins TRBV7-8 and TRBJ1-4; 9 nucleotides line up with TRBD1. The CDR3 reads CASSLARGGQGNEKLFF. The DNA of the CDR3 is TGTGCCAGCAGCTTAGCAAGGGGGGGACAGGGAAATGAAAAACTGTTTTTT.